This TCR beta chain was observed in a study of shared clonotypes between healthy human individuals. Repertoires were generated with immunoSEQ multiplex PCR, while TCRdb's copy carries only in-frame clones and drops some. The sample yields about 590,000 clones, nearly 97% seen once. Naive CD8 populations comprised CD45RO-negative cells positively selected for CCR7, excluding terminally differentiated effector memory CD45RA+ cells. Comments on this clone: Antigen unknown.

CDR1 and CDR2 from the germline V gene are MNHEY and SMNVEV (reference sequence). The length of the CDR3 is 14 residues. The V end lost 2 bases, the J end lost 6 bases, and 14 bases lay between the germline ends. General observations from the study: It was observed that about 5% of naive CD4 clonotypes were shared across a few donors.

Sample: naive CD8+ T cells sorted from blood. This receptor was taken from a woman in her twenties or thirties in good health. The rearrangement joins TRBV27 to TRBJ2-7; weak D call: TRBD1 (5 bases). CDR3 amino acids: CASSLRAGLGEQYF. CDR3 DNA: TGTGCCAGCAGTTTAAGGGCAGGGTTAGGCGAGCAGTACTTC.